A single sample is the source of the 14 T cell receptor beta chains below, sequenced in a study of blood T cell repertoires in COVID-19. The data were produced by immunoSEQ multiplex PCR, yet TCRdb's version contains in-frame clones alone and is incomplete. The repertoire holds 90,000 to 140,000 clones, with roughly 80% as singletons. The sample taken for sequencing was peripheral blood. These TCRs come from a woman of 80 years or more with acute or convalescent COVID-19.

CDR3 loop: CASSSLLEGGNYGYTF. CDR3 in DNA: TGTGCCAGCAGTTCCCTCCTAGAAGGGGGTAACTATGGCTACACCTTC. The gene calls are TRBV28 and TRBJ1-2; tentative D call: TRBD1 (6 bases). The CDR3 sequence is 16 residues long. Germline-derived CDR1 and CDR2 are MDHEN and SYDVKM. V was pared by 4 bases and J by 1 base, with 16 bases between.

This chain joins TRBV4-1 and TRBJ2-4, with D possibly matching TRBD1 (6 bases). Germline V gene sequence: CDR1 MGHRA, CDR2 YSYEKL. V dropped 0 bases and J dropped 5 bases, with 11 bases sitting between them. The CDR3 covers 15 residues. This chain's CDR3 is CASSQDGTFENIQYF. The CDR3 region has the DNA TGCGCCAGCAGCCAAGATGGGACATTCGAAAACATTCAGTACTTC.

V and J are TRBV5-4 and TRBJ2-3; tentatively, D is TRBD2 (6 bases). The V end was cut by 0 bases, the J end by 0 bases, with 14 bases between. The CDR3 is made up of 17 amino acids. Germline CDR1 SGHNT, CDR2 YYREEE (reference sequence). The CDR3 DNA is TGTGCCAGCAGCTTGGGAGAGCGGGCCCCTAGCACAGATACGCAGTATTTT. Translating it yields CASSLGERAPSTDTQYF.

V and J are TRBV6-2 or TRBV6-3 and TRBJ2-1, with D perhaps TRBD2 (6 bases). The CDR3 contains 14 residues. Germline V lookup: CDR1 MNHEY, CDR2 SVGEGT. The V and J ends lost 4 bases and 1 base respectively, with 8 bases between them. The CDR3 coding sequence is TGTGCCAGCAGTTGGGCGGGGTCCTACAATGAGCAGTTCTTC. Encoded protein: CASSWAGSYNEQFF.

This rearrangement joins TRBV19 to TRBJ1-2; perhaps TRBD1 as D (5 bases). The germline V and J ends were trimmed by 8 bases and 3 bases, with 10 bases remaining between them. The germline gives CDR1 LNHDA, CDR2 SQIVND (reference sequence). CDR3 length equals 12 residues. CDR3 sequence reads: CASRRDYYGYTF. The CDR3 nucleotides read TGTGCCAGTCGCAGGGACTACTATGGCTACACCTTC.

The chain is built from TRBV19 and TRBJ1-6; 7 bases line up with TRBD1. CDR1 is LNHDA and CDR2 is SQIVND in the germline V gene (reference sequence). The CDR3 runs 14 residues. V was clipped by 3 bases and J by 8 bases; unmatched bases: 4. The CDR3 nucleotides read TGTGCCAGTAGTATTACAGGGGAGGATTCACCCCTCCACTTT. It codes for CASSITGEDSPLHF.

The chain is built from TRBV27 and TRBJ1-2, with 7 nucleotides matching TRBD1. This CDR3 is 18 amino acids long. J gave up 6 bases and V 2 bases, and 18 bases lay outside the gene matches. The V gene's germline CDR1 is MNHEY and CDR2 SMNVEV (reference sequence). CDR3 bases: TGTGCCAGCAGTTTAAAAGCCGGTGGCAGGGACAGCGAGAATGGCTACACCTTC. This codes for CASSLKAGGRDSENGYTF.

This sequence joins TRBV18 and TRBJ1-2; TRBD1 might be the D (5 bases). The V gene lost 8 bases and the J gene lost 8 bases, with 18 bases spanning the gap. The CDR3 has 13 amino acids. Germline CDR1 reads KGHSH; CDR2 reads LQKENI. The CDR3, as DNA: TGTGCCAGCGACAACGGGGGAGCCGAAGGCTACACCTTC. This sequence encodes CASDNGGAEGYTF.

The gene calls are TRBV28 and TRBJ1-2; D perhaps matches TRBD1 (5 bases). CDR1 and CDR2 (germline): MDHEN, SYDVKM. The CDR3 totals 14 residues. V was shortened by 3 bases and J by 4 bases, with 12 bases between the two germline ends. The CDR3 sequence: CASSLFGGVYGYTF. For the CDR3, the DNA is TGTGCCAGCAGTTTGTTTGGGGGGGTCTATGGCTACACCTTC.

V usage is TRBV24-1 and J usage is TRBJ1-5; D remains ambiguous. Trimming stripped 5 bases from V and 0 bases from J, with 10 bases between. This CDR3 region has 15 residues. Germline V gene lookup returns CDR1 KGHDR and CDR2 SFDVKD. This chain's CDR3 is CATSGREISNQPQHF. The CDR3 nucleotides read TGTGCCACCAGTGGCCGGGAGATTAGCAATCAGCCCCAGCATTTT.

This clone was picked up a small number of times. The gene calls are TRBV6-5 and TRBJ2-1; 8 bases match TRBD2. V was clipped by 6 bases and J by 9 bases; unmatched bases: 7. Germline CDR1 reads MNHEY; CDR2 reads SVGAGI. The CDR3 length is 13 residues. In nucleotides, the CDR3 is TGTGCCAGCAGGGGACTAGGTCCGGGTGAGCAGTTCTTC. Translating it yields CASRGLGPGEQFF.

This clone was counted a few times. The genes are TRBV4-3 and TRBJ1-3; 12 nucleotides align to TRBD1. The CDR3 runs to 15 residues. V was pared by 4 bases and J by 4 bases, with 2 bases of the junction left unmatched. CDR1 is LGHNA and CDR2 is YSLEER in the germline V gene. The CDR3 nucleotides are TGCGCCAGCAGCCCCGGGACAGGGGGCGGAAACACCATATATTTT. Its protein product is CASSPGTGGGNTIYF.

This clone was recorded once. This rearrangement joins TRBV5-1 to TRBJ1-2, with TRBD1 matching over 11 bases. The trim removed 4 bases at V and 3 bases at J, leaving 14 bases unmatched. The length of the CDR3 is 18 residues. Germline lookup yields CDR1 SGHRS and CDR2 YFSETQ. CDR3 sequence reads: CASSSGGQGARPDYGYTF. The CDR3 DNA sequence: TGCGCCAGCAGCAGTGGTGGACAGGGGGCGAGACCAGACTATGGCTACACCTTC.

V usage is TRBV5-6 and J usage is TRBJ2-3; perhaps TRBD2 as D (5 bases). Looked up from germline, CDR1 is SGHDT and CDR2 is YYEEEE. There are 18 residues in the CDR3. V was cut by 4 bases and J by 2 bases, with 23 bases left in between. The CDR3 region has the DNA TGTGCCAGCAGCATACGGGATAGTCCCCGGCCCTCCACAGATACGCAGTATTTT. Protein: CASSIRDSPRPSTDTQYF.